A single sample is the source of the 9 T cell receptor beta chains below, sequenced in a study of Ad26.COV2.S vaccination and SARS-CoV-2 variants. The assay was immunoSEQ multiplex PCR, and TCRdb's table has in-frame clones only and misses some. Among about 100,000 clones listed, roughly 80% were seen once. Material: peripheral blood, obtained after recovery from COVID-19. The receptors derive from a human donor who had recovered from COVID-19.

The gene calls are TRBV29-1 and TRBJ1-1; 7 bases align to TRBD1. V lost 5 bases to trimming and J lost 3 bases; unmatched junction nucleotides: 6. Germline CDR1 and CDR2: SQVTM and ANQGSEA. The CDR3 spans 13 residues. The DNA for the CDR3 is TGCAGCGTTAAGGACAGGACGGACACTGAAGCTTTCTTT. Its protein is CSVKDRTDTEAFF.

The chain joins TRBV6-5 to TRBJ1-4; no clear D gene. This CDR3 is built from 13 residues. Germline V lookup: CDR1 MNHEY, CDR2 SVGAGI. Trimming took 6 bases from V and 8 from J, leaving 13 bases between them. As DNA, the CDR3 is TGTGCCAGCAGGGGTCCGGGGTACGAAAAACTGTTTTTT. It is translated as CASRGPGYEKLFF.

The CDR3 protein is CASRGTVNTEAFF. The CDR3 nucleotides read TGTGCCAGTCGTGGGACGGTGAACACTGAAGCTTTCTTT. The V gene is TRBV12-3 or TRBV12-4, the J gene TRBJ1-1; weak D call: TRBD1 (5 bases). The CDR3 covers 13 residues. V was pared by 9 bases and J by 0 bases, with 11 bases between.

This clone was observed a few times. The V and J genes are TRBV2 and TRBJ1-3; no clear D gene. The V gene's germline CDR1 is SNHLY and CDR2 FYNNEI. The CDR3 spans 16 residues. The V end was cut by 5 bases, the J end by 2 bases, with 16 bases between. In DNA form, the CDR3 reads TGTGCCAGCAGTCTACTTCGGGTCAACACTGGAAACACCATATATTTT. This gives the protein CASSLLRVNTGNTIYF.

The chain carries TRBV28 and TRBJ2-3; tentatively, D is TRBD1 (6 bases). V was clipped by 6 bases and J by 1 base, with 14 bases between them. Germline CDR1 is MDHEN and CDR2 is SYDVKM. The CDR3 runs 15 residues. The CDR3 DNA follows: TGTGCCAGCAGGCCCGACAGGTCTGGCACAGATACGCAGTATTTT. As protein: CASRPDRSGTDTQYF.

J is TRBJ2-7 and V is TRBV9, with D uncertain. The CDR3 covers 14 residues. Germline values: CDR1 SGDLS, CDR2 YYNGEE. Trimming took 0 bases from V and 2 from J, leaving 9 bases between them. The DNA for the CDR3 is TGTGCCAGCAGCGTAGGACCCGGCGCCTACGAGCAGTACTTC. Its protein is CASSVGPGAYEQYF.

The chain carries TRBV3-1 (or the pseudogene TRBV3-2) and TRBJ1-2; D gene unclear. CDR3 length: 12 residues. CDR1 and CDR2 (germline): LGHDT, YNNKEL (reference sequence). V lost 4 bases to trimming and J lost 4 bases, with 7 bases between them. CDR3 nucleotide sequence: TGTGCCAGCAGCCTCGACTCCTATGGCTACACCTTC. This translates into CASSLDSYGYTF.

This clone was observed once. The chain has TRBV5-1 and TRBJ1-6; 7 nucleotides agree with TRBD1. The V segment lost 4 bases and the J segment 7 bases; nucleotides outside the gene matches: 5. Germline V lookup: CDR1 SGHRS, CDR2 YFSETQ. The CDR3 covers 14 residues. The CDR3 sequence: CASSLGQQNSPLHF. The DNA for the CDR3 is TGCGCCAGCAGCCTGGGACAGCAGAATTCACCCCTCCACTTT.

The genes are TRBV18 and TRBJ1-2; 7 bases agree with TRBD1. There are 18 residues in the CDR3. CDR1 and CDR2 (germline): KGHSH, LQKENI. V gave up 4 bases and J gave up 7 bases; unmatched junction bases: 21. The CDR3 spells CASSQNRDSSLSPGGYTF. The CDR3 bases are TGTGCCAGCTCACAGAACCGGGACAGCAGTCTATCCCCTGGTGGCTACACCTTC.